This T cell receptor (beta chain) stems from a study of PD-L1 blockade in urothelial cancer. About the research overall: In terms of prior chemotherapy, patients had received 0 to 3 regimens. Blood was tested 3 weeks (second dose) and 6 weeks into treatment. Counts from blood samples showed a median of roughly 140,000 T cells.

Only in-frame clones appear in the TCRdb table, and some are missing; sequencing was by immunoSEQ multiplex PCR. The sample holds 55,000 to 70,000 clones, more than 65% seen once. With respect to this clone: Its specificity is unknown.

Study-level points and caveats: A pretreatment blood TCR clonality that fell below the median predicted better progression-free and overall survival.

This clonotype was obtained from an older man with urothelial cancer. Sequenced material: PBMCs, taken around atezolizumab (anti-PD-L1) treatment.

The CDR3 sequence is CASSSGTSGNYEQYF. CDR3 nucleotides: TGCGCCAGCAGCTCGGGGACTAGCGGGAACTACGAGCAGTACTTC. V usage is TRBV5-1 and J usage is TRBJ2-7; 13 nucleotides align to TRBD2. V lost 3 bases and J lost 3; bases outside the gene matches: 3. The CDR3 is made up of 15 amino acids. The germline V gene has CDR1 SGHRS and CDR2 YFSETQ. The variable domain in full, with the rest retrieved from reference TRBV5-1 and TRBJ2-7, is KAGVTQTPRYLIKTRGQQVTLSCSPISGHRSVSWYQQTPGQGLQFLFEYFSETQRNKGNFPGRFSGRQFSNSRSEMNVSTLELGDSALYLCASSSGTSGNYEQYFGPGTRLTVT.